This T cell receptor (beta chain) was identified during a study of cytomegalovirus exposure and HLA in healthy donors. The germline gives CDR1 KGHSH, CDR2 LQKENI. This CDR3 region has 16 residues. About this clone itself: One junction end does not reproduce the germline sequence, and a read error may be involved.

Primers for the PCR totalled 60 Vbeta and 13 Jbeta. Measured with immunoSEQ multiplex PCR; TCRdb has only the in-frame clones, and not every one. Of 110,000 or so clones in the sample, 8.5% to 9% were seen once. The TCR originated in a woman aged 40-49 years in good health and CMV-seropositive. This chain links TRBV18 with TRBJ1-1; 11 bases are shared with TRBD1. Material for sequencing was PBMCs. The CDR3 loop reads CASSPGQGALTTAAFF. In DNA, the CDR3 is TGTGCCAGCTCACCAGGACAGGGGGCACTTACTACTGCAGCTTTCTTT. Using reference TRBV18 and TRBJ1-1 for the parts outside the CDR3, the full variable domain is NAGVMQNPRHLVRRRGQEARLRCSPMKGHSHVYWYRQLPEEGLKFMVYLQKENIIDESGMPKERFSAEFPKEGPSILRIQQVVRGDSAAYFCASSPGQGALTTAAFFGQGTRLTVV.